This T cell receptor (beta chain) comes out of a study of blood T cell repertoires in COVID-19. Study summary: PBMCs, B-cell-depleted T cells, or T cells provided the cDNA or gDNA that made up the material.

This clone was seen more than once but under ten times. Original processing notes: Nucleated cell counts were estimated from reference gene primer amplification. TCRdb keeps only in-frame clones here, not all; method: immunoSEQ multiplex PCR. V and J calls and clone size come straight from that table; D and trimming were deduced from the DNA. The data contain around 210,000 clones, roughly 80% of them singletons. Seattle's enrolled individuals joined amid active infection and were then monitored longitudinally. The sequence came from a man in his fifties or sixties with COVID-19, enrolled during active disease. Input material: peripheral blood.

This CDR3 reads CASSLGINEKLFF. CDR3 coding DNA: TGCGCCAGCAGCTTGGGTATTAATGAAAAACTGTTTTTT. The chain has TRBV5-1 and TRBJ1-4; no firm D call. Germline V gene data show CDR1 as SGHRS and CDR2 as YFSETQ. Trimming stripped 0 bases from V and 4 bases from J, with 4 bases between. The CDR3 loop spans 13 amino acids.